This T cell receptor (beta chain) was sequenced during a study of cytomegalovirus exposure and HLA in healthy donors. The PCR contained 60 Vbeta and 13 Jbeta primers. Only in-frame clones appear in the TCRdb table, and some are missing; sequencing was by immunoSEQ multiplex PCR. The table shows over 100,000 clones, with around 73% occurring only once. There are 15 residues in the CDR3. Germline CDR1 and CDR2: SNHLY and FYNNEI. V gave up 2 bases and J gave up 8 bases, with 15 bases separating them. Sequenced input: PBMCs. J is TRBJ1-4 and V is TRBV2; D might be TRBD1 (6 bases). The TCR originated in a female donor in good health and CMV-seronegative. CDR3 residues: CASSEISEGDEKLFF. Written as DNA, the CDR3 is TGTGCCAGCAGTGAAATCTCAGAGGGGGACGAAAAACTGTTTTTT.